These 17 T cell receptor beta chains came from one sample sequenced in a study of cytomegalovirus exposure and HLA in healthy donors. Researchers ran the PCR with 60 Vbeta and 13 Jbeta primers. The data were produced by immunoSEQ multiplex PCR, yet TCRdb's version contains in-frame clones alone and is incomplete. Counted here are some 200,000 clones, around 80% occurring once; the ten biggest clones make up less than 3%. The material sequenced was PBMCs. The receptors originated from a woman aged 55-69 years in good health and CMV-seropositive.

V is TRBV15 and J is TRBJ2-3; 10 bases match TRBD1. This CDR3 has 16 amino acids. Trimming took 1 base from V and 1 from J; bases not matched to a gene: 2. Germline loops: CDR1 LNHNV, CDR2 YYDKDF (reference sequence). The CDR3, as DNA: TGTGCCACCAGCAGAGCCGGGACAGGGGGCACAGATACGCAGTATTTT. Amino acids: CATSRAGTGGTDTQYF.

The gene calls are TRBV7-3 and TRBJ1-1; TRBD1 is a possible D gene (5 bases). The CDR3 length is 14 residues. Germline V gene lookup returns CDR1 SGHTA and CDR2 FQGTGA. Trimming removed 5 bases at V and 4 bases at J, with 14 bases between. The CDR3 loop is CASSPNGQGTEAFF. CDR3 in DNA: TGTGCCAGCAGCCCCAACGGGCAGGGCACTGAAGCTTTCTTT.

The gene calls are TRBV2 and TRBJ2-4; D might be TRBD1 (6 bases). With 2 bases removed from V and 0 bases from J, the gap between germline ends came to 14 bases. CDR1 is SNHLY, CDR2 FYNNEI, per germline. CDR3 size: 17 residues. CDR3 loop: CASSESEWDKAKNIQYF. The CDR3 DNA follows: TGTGCCAGCAGTGAATCCGAGTGGGACAAAGCCAAAAACATTCAGTACTTC.

The chain couples TRBV2 to TRBJ1-5, with 7 bases matching TRBD1. The germline V gene encodes CDR1 SNHLY and CDR2 FYNNEI. This CDR3 spans 15 amino acids. The V gene end was trimmed by 3 bases and the J gene end by 1 base; junction bases not matched to a gene: 3. Here the CDR3 reads CASSEDRLSNQPQHF. DNA for the CDR3: TGTGCCAGCAGTGAGGACAGGCTCAGCAATCAGCCCCAGCATTTT.

Here the CDR3 reads CASSEVIIFGQPNYEQYF. CDR3 nucleotide sequence: TGCGCCAGCAGCGAGGTCATAATTTTCGGACAGCCGAACTACGAGCAGTACTTC. V gene TRBV10-1 combines with J gene TRBJ2-7, with D possibly being TRBD1 (6 bases). The germline V and J ends were trimmed by 6 bases and 3 bases, with 27 bases remaining between them. Looked up from germline, CDR1 is WNHNN and CDR2 is SYGVQD (reference sequence). The CDR3 is 18 amino acids.

The chain uses TRBV5-1 and TRBJ2-1; 11 bases match TRBD2. The CDR3 is 16 amino acids. The germline V gene has CDR1 SGHRS and CDR2 YFSETQ. The junction had 3 bases not matched to a gene; V was cut back by 3 bases and J by 1 base. The CDR3 DNA is TGCGCCAGCAGCTCCCGACTAGCGGGATCCTACAATGAGCAGTTCTTC. It yields the protein CASSSRLAGSYNEQFF.

In this sample, this clone turned up once. A read error may produce the germline difference seen at one junction end. The chain carries TRBV25-1 and TRBJ1-2; TRBD1 agrees at 11 bases. Germline CDR1 reads MGHDK; CDR2 reads SYGVNS. This CDR3 has 15 residues. CDR3 coding DNA: TGTGCCAGCAGTGGGGGCGGACAGGGGGCGGGTGGCTACATCTTC. It translates to CASSGGGQGAGGYIF.

CDR3: CAISKTDREDEQFF. Here the CDR3 DNA reads TGTGCCATCAGTAAAACGGACAGGGAAGATGAGCAGTTCTTC. The V call is TRBV10-3, the J call TRBJ2-1; 8 bases line up with TRBD1. Germline CDR1 is ENHRY and CDR2 is SYGVKD. J gave up 8 bases and V 5 bases, and 8 bases lay outside the gene matches. The CDR3 consists of 14 residues.

The chain combines TRBV10-3 with TRBJ2-1, with a weak D call TRBD2 (5 bases). The germline V gene has CDR1 ENHRY and CDR2 SYGVKD. Trimming took 8 bases from V and 9 from J, leaving 17 bases between them. The CDR3 is 13 amino acids. CDR3 coding DNA: TGTGCCATCGGTCGGGAACTAACTGGTGAGCAGTTCTTC. It encodes CAIGRELTGEQFF.

In its sample, this clone was seen a few times. The V gene is TRBV5-1, the J gene TRBJ2-5, with D possibly being TRBD1 (5 bases). Trimming pared 2 bases from V and 4 bases from J, leaving 12 bases between. Germline V lookup: CDR1 SGHRS, CDR2 YFSETQ. The CDR3 loop spans 14 amino acids. CDR3 sequence (DNA): TGCGCCAGCAGCTTACAGGTTTGGGGAGAGACCCAGTACTTC. Protein product: CASSLQVWGETQYF.

This clone was counted only a few times. The gene calls are TRBV10-3 and TRBJ1-2; 9 bases match TRBD1. V gave up 6 bases and J gave up 7 bases; unmatched junction bases: 6. Germline CDR1 is ENHRY and CDR2 is SYGVKD. The CDR3 is 13 amino acids. In DNA, the CDR3 is TGTGCCATCAGGGGGGACAGGGAGAGTGGCTACACCTTC. Its protein is CAIRGDRESGYTF.

Turning to this clone: The same CDR3 is also encoded by other DNA sequences in this sample. The rearrangement joins TRBV5-1 to TRBJ1-1; maybe TRBD1 (6 bases). CDR3 length: 14 residues. V was clipped by 2 bases and J by 1 base, with 9 bases between them. Germline lookup yields CDR1 SGHRS and CDR2 YFSETQ. The CDR3 nucleotides are TGCGCCAGCAGCTTACAGGGACAGAACACTGAAGCTTTCTTT. Protein sequence: CASSLQGQNTEAFF. Full variable domain (outside the CDR3, taken from reference TRBV5-1 and TRBJ1-1): KAGVTQTPRYLIKTRGQQVTLSCSPISGHRSVSWYQQTPGQGLQFLFEYFSETQRNKGNFPGRFSGRQFSNSRSEMNVSTLELGDSALYLCASSLQGQNTEAFFGQGTRLTVV.

This clone was recorded once. The rearrangement joins TRBV30 to TRBJ1-2, with 8 nucleotides matching TRBD1. Germline V gene data show CDR1 as GTSNPN and CDR2 as SVGIG (reference sequence). The CDR3 loop spans 14 amino acids. J was trimmed by 1 base and V by 5 bases; bases with no gene match: 6. The CDR3 bases are TGTGCCTGGGCAGGGACAGGACTTAACTATGGCTACACCTTC. It translates to CAWAGTGLNYGYTF.

Turning to this clone: The junction differs from germline at one of its ends, possibly a read error. The J gene is TRBJ1-1, the V gene TRBV7-9; possible D gene TRBD1, 6 bases. Germline values: CDR1 SEHNR, CDR2 FQNEAQ (reference sequence). The CDR3 covers 13 residues. CDR3 amino acids: CSSSPEGGGDAFF. As DNA, the CDR3 is TGTTCCAGCAGCCCCGAGGGGGGGGGCGACGCTTTCTTT.

J is TRBJ1-5 and V is TRBV30; D ambiguous. CDR3 length: 14 amino acids. The V gene lost 0 bases and the J gene lost 10 bases, with 16 bases spanning the gap. Germline values: CDR1 GTSNPN, CDR2 SVGIG (reference sequence). In DNA form, the CDR3 reads TGTGCCTGGAGTGTACTGATGGGCCGGGGACCCCAGCATTTT. Translated, it gives CAWSVLMGRGPQHF.

The chain combines TRBV27 with TRBJ2-5; the match to TRBD2 covers 15 bases. CDR1 MNHEY and CDR2 SMNVEV come from the germline V gene (reference sequence). There are 20 residues in the CDR3. The V gene end was trimmed by 6 bases and the J gene end by 5 bases; junction bases not matched to a gene: 19. As DNA, the CDR3 is TGTGCCAGCAGCTACCGCCAGACCGGGACTAGCGGGAGGAGTAGGGAGACCCAGTACTTC. It translates to CASSYRQTGTSGRSRETQYF.

About this clone: One end of the junction fails to match germline, which may point to a read error. The chain joins TRBV7-9 to TRBJ2-7; 7 bases line up with TRBD1. The CDR3 consists of 13 residues. Germline assignment: CDR1 SEHNR and CDR2 FQNEAQ (reference sequence). CDR3 amino acids: CSSSRDSLYEQYF. The DNA for the CDR3 is TGTTCCAGCAGCCGGGACAGCCTCTACGAGCAGTACTTC. Supplemented by reference TRBV7-9 and TRBJ2-7, the full variable domain reads DTGVSQNPRHKITKRGQNVTFRCDPISEHNRLYWYRQTLGQGPEFLTYFQNEAQLEKSRLLSDRFSAERPKGSFSTLEIQRTEQGDSAMYLCSSSRDSLYEQYFGPGTRLTVT.